Below, 25 T cell receptor beta chains from the same sample are listed, as sequenced in a study of blood T cells in healthy people across ages. With a J-beta primer mix and a sample-barcoded 5' primer, a second PCR ran 7 to 11 cycles. TCRdb processed the 5' RACE reads anew with MiXCR; each CDR3 protein has one entry. The data contain about 930,000 distinct CDR3 sequences, about 27% of them seen just once; the ten biggest clones take up 10% to 13%. These data are also associated with another study on T cells of mothers and their children.

The sample taken for sequencing was blood. These TCRs come from a woman between 40 and 55 years old in good health.

This clonotype was recorded a few times. The chain employs TRBV5-1 and TRBJ2-5, with 7 bases fitting TRBD1. The V gene end was trimmed by 3 bases and the J gene end by 2 bases; junction bases not matched to a gene: 4. CDR3 length: 14 residues. Germline CDR1 SGHRS, CDR2 YFSETQ. The CDR3 DNA follows: TGCGCCAGCAGCTCGGACAGGTTACAAGAGACCCAGTACTTC. It specifies CASSSDRLQETQYF.

V is TRBV5-1 and J is TRBJ2-5; 7 bases match TRBD2. The end of the DNA is better explained by TRBJ2-7, so the J call may be wrong. Germline CDR1 and CDR2: SGHRS and YFSETQ. The CDR3 spans 15 residues. CDR3 nucleotides: TGCGCCAGCAAAACCCTGAGCGGGACCACCTACGAGCAGTACTTC. It codes for CASKTLSGTTYEQYF.

This clonotype was found a few times. This chain uses TRBV7-3 with TRBJ1-1; a weak D match, TRBD1 (6 bases). The CDR3 is 13 residues long. The germline V gene has CDR1 SGHTA and CDR2 FQGTGA. V lost 9 bases and J 1 base, leaving 12 bases between the germline ends. Here the CDR3 DNA reads TGTGCCAGTGCGAGGGGGTCGAACACTGAAGCTTTCTTT. Translating it yields CASARGSNTEAFF.

The rearrangement joins TRBV7-2 to TRBJ2-7; D ambiguous. The J call may be wrong; the DNA end is better matched by TRBJ2-1. There are 14 residues in the CDR3. Germline V CDR1 and CDR2: SGHTA, FQGNSA. This chain's CDR3 is CASSGPPTGYEQFF. The CDR3 bases are TGTGCCAGCAGCGGACCTCCGACGGGCTACGAGCAGTTCTTC.

This clonotype was observed at least ten times. The rearrangement uses TRBV20-1 and TRBJ2-4, with D unclear. Germline CDR1 reads DFQATT; CDR2 reads SNEGSKA (reference sequence). CDR3 size: 11 residues. V shed 6 bases and J shed 1 base, with 4 bases lying between them. DNA for the CDR3: TGCAGTGCAGTGGCCAAAAACATTCAGTACTTC. Protein: CSAVAKNIQYF.

Note on this clonotype: An end of the junction does not agree with germline; a read error may underlie this. The rearrangement uses TRBV12-3 or TRBV12-4 and TRBJ2-2, with TRBD1 identical over 7 bases. The CDR3 extends over 14 amino acids. The DNA of the CDR3 is TGTGCCAGCAGTCCCCAGGGGGTCACCGGGGAGCGGTTTTTT. This translates into CASSPQGVTGERFF.

Details on this clonotype: A much larger clonotype is one base distant, so this may be a read error. V is TRBV5-1 and J is TRBJ2-7; 10 bases match TRBD2. The CDR3 consists of 15 residues. CDR1 and CDR2 (germline): SGHRS, YFSETQ. The CDR3: CAGSFLAGAYYEQYF. In DNA, the CDR3 is TGCGCCGGCAGCTTTCTAGCGGGGGCCTACTACGAGCAGTACTTC.

This clonotype was seen ten or more times. The CDR3 sequence is CASSDTLADQETQYF. The DNA of the CDR3 is TGTGCCAGCAGTGATACTCTAGCGGATCAAGAGACCCAGTACTTC. The chain links TRBV28 to TRBJ2-5; 7 nucleotides line up with TRBD2. The CDR3 extends over 15 amino acids. Germline V gives CDR1 MDHEN, CDR2 SYDVKM. Trimming took 5 bases from V and 2 from J; bases not matched to a gene: 8.

This chain links TRBV5-1 with TRBJ2-3, with D possibly being TRBD2 (5 bases). Germline V gives CDR1 SGHRS, CDR2 YFSETQ. With 4 bases removed from V and 6 bases from J, the gap between germline ends came to 21 bases. The CDR3 runs to 16 residues. CDR3 sequence (DNA): TGCGCCAGCAGCGGAGGCCTCCCGGACGGCGGTGATACGCAGTATTTT. Amino acid sequence: CASSGGLPDGGDTQYF.

The chain has TRBV12-3 or TRBV12-4 and TRBJ2-7; D tentatively fits TRBD1 or TRBD2 (5 bases each). The CDR3 spans 16 residues. Trimming left V 7 bases short and J 0 bases short, with 19 bases between. The CDR3 here is CASTPKHGTVSYEQYF. The CDR3 region has the DNA TGTGCCAGCACCCCGAAGCACGGGACGGTCTCCTACGAGCAGTACTTC.

This clonotype appeared many times. The chain couples TRBV28 to TRBJ2-7, with 8 bases matching TRBD2. The CDR3 runs to 14 residues. Trimming took 3 bases from V and 3 from J; bases not matched to a gene: 4. The germline V gene has CDR1 MDHEN and CDR2 SYDVKM. The CDR3 is CASSFERGYYEQYF. CDR3 DNA sequence: TGTGCCAGCAGTTTCGAGCGGGGGTACTACGAGCAGTACTTC. Combining the CDR3 with reference TRBV28 and TRBJ2-7 gives the whole variable domain DVKVTQSSRYLVKRTGEKVFLECVQDMDHENMFWYRQDPGLGLRLIYFSYDVKMKEKGDIPEGYSVSREKKERFSLILESASTNQTSMYLCASSFERGYYEQYFGPGTRLTVT.

This clonotype was counted many times. This rearrangement joins TRBV28 to TRBJ2-4, with 9 bases lining up with TRBD1. Looked up from germline, CDR1 is MDHEN and CDR2 is SYDVKM. V shed 5 bases and J 7 bases; nucleotides not matched to a gene: 9. The CDR3 has 15 residues. CDR3: CASSPSGTGYNIQYF. The CDR3 nucleotides are TGTGCCAGCAGTCCCTCCGGGACAGGGTACAACATTCAGTACTTC.

Many counts were recorded for this clonotype. The rearrangement links TRBV5-1 to TRBJ2-4; no reliable D call. In germline, CDR1 is SGHRS, CDR2 YFSETQ. This CDR3 contains 14 residues. V was cut by 0 bases and J by 8 bases, with 12 bases left in between. Here the CDR3 reads CASSLGAGQDIQYF. CDR3 nucleotide sequence: TGCGCCAGCAGCTTGGGGGCAGGTCAAGACATTCAGTACTTC.

Only a few counts were recorded for this clonotype. The chain recombines TRBV4-1 with TRBJ2-5; 7 bases fit TRBD1. There are 13 residues in the CDR3. After removal of 5 bases from V and 3 bases from J, the junction contained 3 bases not matched to a gene. In germline, CDR1 is MGHRA, CDR2 YSYEKL. The CDR3 spells CASSDQGEETQYF. For the CDR3, the DNA is TGCGCCAGCAGCGACCAGGGGGAAGAGACCCAGTACTTC.

V and J are TRBV15 and TRBJ2-7; the D gene is possibly TRBD1 (6 bases). Germline V gene lookup returns CDR1 LNHNV and CDR2 YYDKDF (reference sequence). V dropped 3 bases and J dropped 5 bases, with 11 bases sitting between them. The CDR3 spans 13 residues. The CDR3 sequence is CATSSRQDDEQYF. Written as DNA, the CDR3 is TGTGCCACCAGCAGCAGACAGGACGACGAGCAGTACTTC. Full variable domain (outside the CDR3, taken from reference TRBV15 and TRBJ2-7): DAMVIQNPRYQVTQFGKPVTLSCSQTLNHNVMYWYQQKSSQAPKLLFHYYDKDFNNEADTPDNFQSRRPNTSFCFLDIRSPGLGDTAMYLCATSSRQDDEQYFGPGTRLTVT.

The gene calls are TRBV30 and TRBJ1-2, with D possibly being TRBD1 (6 bases). The germline V gene encodes CDR1 GTSNPN and CDR2 SVGIG (reference sequence). CDR3 length equals 13 residues. The V and J ends lost 5 bases and 2 bases respectively, with 12 bases between them. For the CDR3, the DNA is TGTGCCTGGGGGGACACAACCAACTATGGCTACACCTTC. Translating it yields CAWGDTTNYGYTF.

The V and J genes are TRBV12-3 or TRBV12-4 and TRBJ1-2; D is unclear. V dropped 6 bases and J dropped 5 bases, with 16 bases sitting between them. The CDR3 runs to 14 residues. The CDR3 region has the DNA TGTGCCAGCAGGTCCGGACTGTCCTTATATGGCTACACCTTC. This translates into CASRSGLSLYGYTF.

This clonotype was picked up a small number of times. V usage is TRBV5-6 and J usage is TRBJ2-7, with D possibly TRBD1 on 6 matching bases. Germline V gene data show CDR1 as SGHDT and CDR2 as YYEEEE. Trimming removed 1 base from V and 6 bases from J, with 11 bases in between. The CDR3 spans 13 residues. CDR3 sequence (DNA): TGTGCCAGCAGCTTGAAGGCAGGGGTCGAGCAGTACTTC. It codes for CASSLKAGVEQYF.

This clonotype was seen ten or more times. The chain joins TRBV24-1 to TRBJ2-7; TRBD1 might be the D (5 bases). V was cut by 2 bases and J by 0 bases, with 10 bases left in between. CDR3 size: 15 residues. Germline assignment: CDR1 KGHDR and CDR2 SFDVKD. The CDR3: CATSDSRDSSYEQYF. The CDR3 DNA reads TGTGCCACCAGTGATTCGCGAGACAGCTCCTACGAGCAGTACTTC.

This chain connects TRBV9 to TRBJ2-3; 8 bases fit TRBD2. Germline CDR1 reads SGDLS; CDR2 reads YYNGEE. V was pared by 3 bases and J by 2 bases, with 14 bases of the junction left unmatched. The CDR3 consists of 18 residues. The CDR3 DNA reads as TGTGCCAGCAGCGGAGAAGGAATCGCGGGGGGAACCACAGATACGCAGTATTTT. Amino acids: CASSGEGIAGGTTDTQYF.

This clonotype has a count of ten or more. This chain links TRBV5-6 with TRBJ2-5, with 12 nucleotides matching TRBD1. The V segment lost 4 bases and the J segment 5 bases; nucleotides outside the gene matches: 6. The CDR3 has 15 amino acids. Per germline, CDR1 SGHDT and CDR2 YYEEEE. CDR3 bases: TGTGCCAGCAGCGCGGGGACAGGGGGCCGGGAGACCCAGTACTTC. This codes for CASSAGTGGRETQYF.

A remark on this clonotype: Given a much more abundant clone one base away, this may be a read error. The V call is TRBV21-1, the J call TRBJ2-7; the table's D call, TRBD1, has no DNA check behind it. TRBV21-1 is assigned pseudogene status. The length of the CDR3 is 16 residues. The CDR3 nucleotides are TGTGCCGGCAGCAGACCCCGGGACAGGCCTTCCTACGAGCAGTACTTC. Translating gives CAGSRPRDRPSYEQYF.

V and J are TRBV12-3 or TRBV12-4 and TRBJ2-7; D tentatively fits TRBD1 or TRBD2 (6 bases each). CDR3 size: 17 residues. Trimming stripped 0 bases from V and 2 bases from J, with 17 bases between. The CDR3 DNA sequence: TGTGCCAGCAGTTTAGCGACCACCGGGGGCCCTACCTACGAGCAGTACTTC. It encodes CASSLATTGGPTYEQYF.

This clonotype occurred many times. The chain joins TRBV9 to TRBJ2-1, with 8 bases identical to TRBD2. The J segment lost 6 bases and the V segment lost 2 bases, leaving 4 bases of the junction unmatched. The CDR3 contains 14 residues. CDR1 is SGDLS and CDR2 is YYNGEE in the germline V gene. CDR3 sequence (DNA): TGTGCCAGCAGCGTGGGGGGACTAGGCAATGAGCAGTTCTTC. Translation gives CASSVGGLGNEQFF. The full variable domain, completed using reference TRBV9 and TRBJ2-1, is DSGVTQTPKHLITATGQRVTLRCSPRSGDLSVYWYQQSLDQGLQFLIQYYNGEERAKGNILERFSAQQFPDLHSELNLSSLELGDSALYFCASSVGGLGNEQFFGPGTRLTVL.

This clonotype showed up many times. V and J are TRBV29-1 and TRBJ2-7; D not certain. The CDR3 is 12 residues long. V was cut by 6 bases and J by 0 bases, with 9 bases left in between. Germline V CDR1 and CDR2: SQVTM, ANQGSEA. CDR3 region: CSVGKDSYEQYF. The CDR3 nucleotides are TGCAGCGTGGGGAAGGACTCCTACGAGCAGTACTTC.